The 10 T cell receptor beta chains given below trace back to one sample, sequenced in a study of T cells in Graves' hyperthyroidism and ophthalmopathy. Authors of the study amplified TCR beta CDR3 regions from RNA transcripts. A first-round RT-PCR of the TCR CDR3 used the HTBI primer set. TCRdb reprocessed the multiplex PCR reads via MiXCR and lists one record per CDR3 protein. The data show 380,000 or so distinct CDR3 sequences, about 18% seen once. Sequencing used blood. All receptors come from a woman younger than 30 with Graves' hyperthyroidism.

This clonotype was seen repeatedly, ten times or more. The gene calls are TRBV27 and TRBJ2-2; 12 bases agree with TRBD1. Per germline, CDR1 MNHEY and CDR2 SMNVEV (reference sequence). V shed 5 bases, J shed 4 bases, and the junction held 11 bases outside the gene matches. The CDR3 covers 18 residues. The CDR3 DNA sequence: TGTGCCAGCAGTCCCCGGGACAGGGGGCTCGTAGGCACCGGGGAGCTGTTTTTT. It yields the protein CASSPRDRGLVGTGELFF.

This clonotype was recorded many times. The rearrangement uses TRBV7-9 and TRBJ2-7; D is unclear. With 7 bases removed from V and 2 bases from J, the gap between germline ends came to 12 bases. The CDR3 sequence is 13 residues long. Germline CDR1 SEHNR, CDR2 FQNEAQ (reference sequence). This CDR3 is CASMETSTYEQYF. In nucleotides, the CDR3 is TGTGCCAGCATGGAGACCAGCACCTACGAGCAGTACTTC.

The CDR3 sequence: CASSLGGVGPSYGYTF. CDR3 DNA: TGTGCCAGCAGTTTAGGAGGGGTAGGACCATCCTATGGCTACACCTTC. The chain carries TRBV12-3 or TRBV12-4 and TRBJ1-2, with D maybe TRBD1 (5 bases). Trimming took off 1 base at V and 4 bases at J, with 16 bases between the two ends. This CDR3 comprises 16 residues.

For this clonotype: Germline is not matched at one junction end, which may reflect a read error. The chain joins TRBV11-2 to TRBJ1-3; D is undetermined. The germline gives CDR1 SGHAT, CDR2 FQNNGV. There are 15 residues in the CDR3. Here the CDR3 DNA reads TGTGCCAGCAGGTTACTCGCTCTCTCTGGAAACACTATATATTTT. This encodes CASRLLALSGNTIYF.

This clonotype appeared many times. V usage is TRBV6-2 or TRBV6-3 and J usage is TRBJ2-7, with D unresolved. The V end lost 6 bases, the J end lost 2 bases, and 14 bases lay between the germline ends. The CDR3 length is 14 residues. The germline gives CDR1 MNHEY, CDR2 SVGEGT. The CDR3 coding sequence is TGTGCCAGCAGCCTCGCTGCATTGGCCTACGAGCAGTACTTC. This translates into CASSLAALAYEQYF.

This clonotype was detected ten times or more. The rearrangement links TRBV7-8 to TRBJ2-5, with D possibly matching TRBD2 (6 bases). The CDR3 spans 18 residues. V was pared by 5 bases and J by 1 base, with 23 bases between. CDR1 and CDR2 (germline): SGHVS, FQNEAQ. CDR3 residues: CASSGGPSRRGIQETQYF. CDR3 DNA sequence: TGTGCCAGCAGCGGGGGACCGTCAAGGAGGGGAATCCAAGAGACCCAGTACTTC.

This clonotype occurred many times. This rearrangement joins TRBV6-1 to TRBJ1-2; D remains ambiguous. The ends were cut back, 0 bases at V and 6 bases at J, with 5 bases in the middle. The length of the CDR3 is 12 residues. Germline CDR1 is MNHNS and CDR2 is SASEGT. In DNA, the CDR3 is TGTGCCAGCAGTGAAGCCACAAATGGCTACACCTTC. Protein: CASSEATNGYTF.

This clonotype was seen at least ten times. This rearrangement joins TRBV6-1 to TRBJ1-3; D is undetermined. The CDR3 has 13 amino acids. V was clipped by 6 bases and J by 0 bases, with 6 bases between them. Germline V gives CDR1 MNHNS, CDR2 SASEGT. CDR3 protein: CASRENSGNTIYF. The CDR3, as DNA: TGTGCCAGCAGAGAGAACTCTGGAAACACCATATATTTT.

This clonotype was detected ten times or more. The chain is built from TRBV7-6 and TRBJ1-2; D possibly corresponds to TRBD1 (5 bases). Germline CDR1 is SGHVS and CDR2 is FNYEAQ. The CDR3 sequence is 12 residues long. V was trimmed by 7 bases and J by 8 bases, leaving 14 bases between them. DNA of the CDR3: TGTGCCAGCAAACTAGGGGCATTGGGCTACACCTTC. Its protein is CASKLGALGYTF.

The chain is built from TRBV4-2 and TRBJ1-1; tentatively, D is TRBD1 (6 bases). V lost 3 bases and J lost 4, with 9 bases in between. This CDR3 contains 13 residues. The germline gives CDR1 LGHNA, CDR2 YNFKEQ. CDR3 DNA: TGTGCCAGCAGCCACGAGGGGGTCACTGAAGCTTTCTTT. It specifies CASSHEGVTEAFF.